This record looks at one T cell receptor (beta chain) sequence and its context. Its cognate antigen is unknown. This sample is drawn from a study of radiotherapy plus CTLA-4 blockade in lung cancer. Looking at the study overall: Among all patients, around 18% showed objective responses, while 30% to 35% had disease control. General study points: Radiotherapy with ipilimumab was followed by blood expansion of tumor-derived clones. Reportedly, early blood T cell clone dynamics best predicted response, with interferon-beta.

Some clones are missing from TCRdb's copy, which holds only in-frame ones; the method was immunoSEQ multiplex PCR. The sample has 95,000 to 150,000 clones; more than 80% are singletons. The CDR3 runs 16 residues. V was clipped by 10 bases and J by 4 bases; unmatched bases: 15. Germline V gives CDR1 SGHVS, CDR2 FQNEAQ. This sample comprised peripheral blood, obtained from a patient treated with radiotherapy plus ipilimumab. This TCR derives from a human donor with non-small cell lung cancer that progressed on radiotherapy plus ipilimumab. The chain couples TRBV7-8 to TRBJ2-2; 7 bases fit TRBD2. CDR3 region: CATTPYYLAATGELFF. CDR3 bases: TGTGCCACCACCCCATATTATCTAGCGGCCACCGGGGAGCTGTTTTTT.